The 16 T cell receptor beta chains presented below share a single source sample, sequenced in a study of blood T cell repertoires in COVID-19. The method was immunoSEQ multiplex PCR; TCRdb's version includes in-frame clones alone and lacks a portion of them. The data contain more than 150,000 clones, over 70% of them singletons. The material sequenced was PBMCs or T cells enriched from blood (not recorded which). The receptors stem from a man in his fifties or sixties who had been exposed to COVID-19.

This clone has just a few counts. This chain uses TRBV3-1 (or the pseudogene TRBV3-2) with TRBJ1-3; 10 bases line up with TRBD1. The ends lost 6 bases at V and 4 bases at J; junction bases unmatched: 6. The CDR3 sequence is 15 residues long. Germline CDR1 is LGHDT and CDR2 is YNNKEL (reference sequence). CDR3: CASSRQGAGGNTIYF. As DNA, the CDR3 is TGTGCCAGCAGTCGACAGGGGGCAGGGGGAAACACCATATATTTT.

This chain links TRBV9 with TRBJ1-1; D remains unclear. V shed 0 bases and J shed 8 bases, with 8 bases lying between them. Germline loops: CDR1 SGDLS, CDR2 YYNGEE. This CDR3 comprises 12 residues. The CDR3 here is CASSVGGGEAFF. For the CDR3, the DNA is TGTGCCAGCAGCGTAGGAGGTGGGGAAGCTTTCTTT.

V is TRBV7-3 and J is TRBJ2-3; a weak D match, TRBD1 (6 bases). V was trimmed by 0 bases and J by 3 bases, leaving 16 bases between them. Germline-derived CDR1 and CDR2 are SGHTA and FQGTGA. The CDR3 consists of 17 residues. CDR3 sequence: CASSLTGTRGPTDTQYF. The CDR3 DNA is TGTGCCAGCAGCTTAACCGGGACCAGGGGTCCGACAGATACGCAGTATTTT.

The chain combines TRBV30 with TRBJ1-1; a weak D match, TRBD1 (5 bases). This CDR3 is built from 15 residues. The germline V gene encodes CDR1 GTSNPN and CDR2 SVGIG (reference sequence). V was pared by 3 bases and J by 1 base, with 15 bases between. The CDR3 coding sequence is TGTGCCTGGAGCCTCAGCGGGACGGCGAACACTGAAGCTTTCTTT. This gives the protein CAWSLSGTANTEAFF.

The rearrangement joins TRBV7-3 to TRBJ1-1; no definite D call. CDR3 length equals 14 residues. Germline V lookup: CDR1 SGHTA, CDR2 FQGTGA. Trimming removed 2 bases from V and 4 bases from J, with 11 bases in between. CDR3 sequence (DNA): TGTGCCAGCAGCTTAGGATCCTCGGGCACTGAAGCTTTCTTT. Amino acids: CASSLGSSGTEAFF. The full variable domain, with the rest looked up from reference TRBV7-3 and TRBJ1-1, is GAGVSQTPSNKVTEKGKYVELRCDPISGHTALYWYRQSLGQGPEFLIYFQGTGAADDSGLPNDRFFAVRPEGSVSTLKIQRTERGDSAVYLCASSLGSSGTEAFFGQGTRLTVV.

The chain joins TRBV19 to TRBJ2-7; 12 bases map to TRBD2. The CDR3 is 18 residues long. The germline gives CDR1 LNHDA, CDR2 SQIVND (reference sequence). The trim removed 6 bases at V and 0 bases at J, leaving 12 bases unmatched. This chain's CDR3 is CASSLRTSGIGSSYEQYF. In DNA, the CDR3 is TGTGCCAGTAGCCTCAGGACTAGCGGGATAGGGAGCTCCTACGAGCAGTACTTC.

The V call is TRBV5-1, the J call TRBJ2-5, with 7 positions matching TRBD2. Germline CDR1 and CDR2: SGHRS and YFSETQ. The CDR3 is 13 residues long. The J segment lost 5 bases and the V segment lost 4 bases, leaving 5 bases of the junction unmatched. The chain's CDR3 is CASSRTSVETQYF. In DNA, the CDR3 is TGCGCCAGCAGCCGTACTAGCGTGGAGACCCAGTACTTC.

The count of this clone is one. The rearrangement uses TRBV30 and TRBJ1-1; TRBD1 aligns across 8 bases. Unmatched junction bases numbered 9, after V lost 4 bases and J lost 5 bases. The CDR3 totals 14 residues. Germline V lookup: CDR1 GTSNPN, CDR2 SVGIG (reference sequence). This CDR3 reads CAWTGARGLTEAFF. CDR3 bases: TGTGCCTGGACTGGGGCCAGGGGGCTTACTGAAGCTTTCTTT. The full variable domain, in which reference TRBV30 and TRBJ1-1 provide the parts outside the CDR3, is SQTIHQWPATLVQPVGSPLSLECTVEGTSNPNLYWYRQAAGRGLQLLFYSVGIGQISSEVPQNLSASRPQDRQFILSSKKLLLSDSGFYLCAWTGARGLTEAFFGQGTRLTVV.

The chain is built from TRBV29-1 and TRBJ1-3; D might be TRBD1 (5 bases). V was trimmed by 4 bases and J by 4 bases, leaving 5 bases between them. The CDR3 sequence is 11 residues long. Germline lookup yields CDR1 SQVTM and CDR2 ANQGSEA. CDR3 amino acids: CSVGQGNTIYF. CDR3 bases: TGCAGCGTTGGACAGGGAAACACCATATATTTT.

This clone was picked up one time. The chain uses TRBV7-9 and TRBJ2-3, with 8 positions matching TRBD1. The V gene's germline CDR1 is SEHNR and CDR2 FQNEAQ (reference sequence). V gave up 6 bases and J gave up 4 bases; unmatched junction bases: 3. The CDR3 runs to 13 residues. CDR3 sequence reads: CASRGQGADTQYF. The CDR3 DNA reads TGTGCCAGCAGAGGACAGGGCGCAGATACGCAGTATTTT.

This chain connects TRBV27 to TRBJ2-5; 11 bases agree with TRBD2. After removal of 0 bases from V and 6 bases from J, the junction contained 6 bases not matched to a gene. Germline values: CDR1 MNHEY, CDR2 SMNVEV (reference sequence). The length of the CDR3 is 16 residues. The CDR3 protein is CASSLSAASGRKTQYF. The DNA for the CDR3 is TGTGCCAGCAGTTTATCGGCGGCTAGCGGGAGGAAGACCCAGTACTTC.

V gene TRBV3-1 (or the pseudogene TRBV3-2) combines with J gene TRBJ2-2, with D possibly matching TRBD2 (7 bases). The V gene lost 6 bases and the J gene lost 7 bases, with 12 bases spanning the gap. Looked up from germline, CDR1 is LGHDT and CDR2 is YNNKEL (reference sequence). CDR3 size: 13 residues. The CDR3 sequence is CASRQGTNGELFF. DNA for the CDR3: TGTGCCAGCAGGCAGGGGACTAACGGGGAGCTGTTTTTT.

For this clone: Relative to the germline gene, one junction end is altered; a read error may explain this. The chain combines TRBV27 with TRBJ2-5, with D possibly matching TRBD2 (5 bases). Per the germline V gene, CDR1 is MNHEY and CDR2 is SMNVEV (reference sequence). CDR3 length: 14 residues. The CDR3 DNA reads TGTGCCAGCAGGTCCCTAATAGTGGGAGAGGCCCAGTACTTC. Its protein product is CASRSLIVGEAQYF.

This chain joins TRBV9 and TRBJ1-5; the match to TRBD1 covers 10 bases. CDR1 and CDR2 (germline): SGDLS, YYNGEE. With V trimmed by 3 bases and J by 7 bases, 1 base remained unmatched. The CDR3 length is 13 residues. CDR3 nucleotides: TGTGCCAGCAGCGGACAGGGGGCCCAGCCCCAGCATTTT. It specifies CASSGQGAQPQHF.

The chain couples TRBV19 to TRBJ2-3; the match to TRBD2 covers 13 bases. CDR1 LNHDA and CDR2 SQIVND come from the germline V gene (reference sequence). The CDR3 runs to 17 residues. V dropped 1 base and J dropped 2; count of bases not matched to a gene: 3. Here the CDR3 DNA reads TGTGCCAGTAGTATAGGCACTAGCGGGAGGGCCACAGATACGCAGTATTTT. Protein: CASSIGTSGRATDTQYF.

This chain connects TRBV6-6 to TRBJ1-3; the D is unclear. Germline V gene lookup returns CDR1 MNHNY and CDR2 SVGAGI (reference sequence). The CDR3 consists of 15 residues. Trimming shortened V by 0 bases and J by 4 bases, and 10 bases separated the two germline ends. CDR3 coding DNA: TGTGCCAGCAGTTACTCCCGGGATGTGGGAAACACCATATATTTT. Amino acid sequence: CASSYSRDVGNTIYF.